The 9 T cell receptor beta chains given below trace back to one sample, sequenced in a study of T cells in Graves' hyperthyroidism and ophthalmopathy. TCR beta CDR3 regions were amplified from RNA. TCR CDR3 regions were first amplified by RT-PCR with HTBI primers. TCRdb called the multiplex PCR reads again in MiXCR, with one record for every CDR3 protein. The sample carries approximately 430,000 distinct CDR3 sequences, approximately 14% recorded once. Sequences were obtained from blood. These receptor sequences come from a young woman with Graves' hyperthyroidism.

This clonotype was picked up a small number of times. The chain links TRBV11-3 to TRBJ1-6; D remains ambiguous. Trimming removed 0 bases from V and 2 bases from J, with 11 bases in between. Germline-derived CDR1 and CDR2 are SGHNT and YENEEA. CDR3 length: 17 residues. CDR3 region: CASSLDFAGPYNSPLHF. The CDR3 DNA is TGTGCCAGCAGCTTAGATTTCGCCGGTCCCTATAATTCACCCCTCCACTTT.

This clonotype showed up many times. CDR3 protein: CASSLAGKETQYF. The CDR3 nucleotides are TGTGCCAGCAGCTTAGCCGGGAAGGAGACCCAGTACTTC. The rearrangement uses TRBV11-2 and TRBJ2-5; tentative D call: TRBD2 (5 bases). The germline V gene encodes CDR1 SGHAT and CDR2 FQNNGV. The length of the CDR3 is 13 residues. V lost 1 base, J lost 5 bases, and 8 bases lay in between.

This chain uses TRBV6-4 with TRBJ2-4; D possibly uses TRBD1 or TRBD2 (7 bases each). Germline CDR1 and CDR2: MRHNA and SNTAGT. The V end was cut by 3 bases, the J end by 4 bases, with 13 bases between. CDR3 length equals 15 residues. In DNA form, the CDR3 reads TGTGCCAGCAGTGAAGAAGCGGGACAGAAAAACATTCAGTACTTC. As protein: CASSEEAGQKNIQYF.

At least ten counts were recorded for this clonotype. This sequence joins TRBV28 and TRBJ1-6; D not resolved. V lost 10 bases, J lost 0 bases, and 22 bases lay in between. This CDR3 comprises 18 residues. Germline V lookup: CDR1 MDHEN, CDR2 SYDVKM. CDR3 bases: TGTGCCACCCTAACACCGGCCGGAGGGAGCTCCTATAATTCACCCCTCCACTTT. Encoded protein: CATLTPAGGSSYNSPLHF.

The sample holds a few counts of this clonotype. The CDR3 DNA reads as TGTGCCAGCAGTGGCCTAAAATCAGGGAGGTCCTACAATGAGCAGTTCTTC. It is translated as CASSGLKSGRSYNEQFF. The chain joins TRBV25-1 to TRBJ2-1; tentative D call: TRBD2 (6 bases). Trimming stripped 4 bases from V and 1 base from J, with 17 bases between. From germline, CDR1 is MGHDK and CDR2 SYGVNS. This CDR3 contains 17 residues. The variable domain in full, completed from reference TRBV25-1 and TRBJ2-1, reads EADIYQTPRYLVIGTGKKITLECSQTMGHDKMYWYQQDPGMELHLIHYSYGVNSTEKGDLSSESTVSRIRTEHFPLTLESARPSHTSQYLCASSGLKSGRSYNEQFFGPGTRLTVL.

This clonotype was seen only a few times. The chain carries TRBV12-3 or TRBV12-4 and TRBJ1-1; no reliable D call. The CDR3 spans 14 residues. V was pared by 6 bases and J by 0 bases, with 11 bases between. Here the CDR3 DNA reads TGTGCCAGCAGCTCCCTCCTCATGAACACTGAAGCTTTCTTT. Its protein product is CASSSLLMNTEAFF.

This chain joins TRBV29-1 and TRBJ2-2; TRBD2 aligns across 9 bases. CDR1 and CDR2 from the germline V gene are SQVTM and ANQGSEA. V shed 3 bases, J shed 1 base, and the junction held 0 bases outside the gene matches. This CDR3 is built from 14 residues. The CDR3 loop reads CSVETSGNTGELFF. DNA of the CDR3: TGCAGCGTTGAGACTAGCGGGAACACCGGGGAGCTGTTTTTT.

This clonotype occurred many times. This sequence joins TRBV11-1 and TRBJ2-3, with 10 bases aligning to TRBD2. The CDR3 has 16 residues. CDR1 is SGHAT, CDR2 FQDESV, per germline (reference sequence). V dropped 1 base and J dropped 3; count of bases not matched to a gene: 4. The CDR3 is CASSLDASGSTDTQYF. The CDR3 DNA sequence: TGTGCCAGCAGCTTAGATGCTAGCGGGAGTACAGATACGCAGTATTTT.

This clonotype was found many times. The chain recombines TRBV5-1 with TRBJ2-1, with a weak D call TRBD2 (5 bases). The germline V gene encodes CDR1 SGHRS and CDR2 YFSETQ. CDR3 length: 15 residues. The germline V and J ends were trimmed by 0 bases and 0 bases, with 7 bases remaining between them. This chain's CDR3 is CASSLEGSSYNEQFF. The DNA of the CDR3 is TGCGCCAGCAGCTTGGAAGGGAGCTCCTACAATGAGCAGTTCTTC. Looking up the rest from reference TRBV5-1 and TRBJ2-1 gives the full variable domain: KAGVTQTPRYLIKTRGQQVTLSCSPISGHRSVSWYQQTPGQGLQFLFEYFSETQRNKGNFPGRFSGRQFSNSRSEMNVSTLELGDSALYLCASSLEGSSYNEQFFGPGTRLTVL.